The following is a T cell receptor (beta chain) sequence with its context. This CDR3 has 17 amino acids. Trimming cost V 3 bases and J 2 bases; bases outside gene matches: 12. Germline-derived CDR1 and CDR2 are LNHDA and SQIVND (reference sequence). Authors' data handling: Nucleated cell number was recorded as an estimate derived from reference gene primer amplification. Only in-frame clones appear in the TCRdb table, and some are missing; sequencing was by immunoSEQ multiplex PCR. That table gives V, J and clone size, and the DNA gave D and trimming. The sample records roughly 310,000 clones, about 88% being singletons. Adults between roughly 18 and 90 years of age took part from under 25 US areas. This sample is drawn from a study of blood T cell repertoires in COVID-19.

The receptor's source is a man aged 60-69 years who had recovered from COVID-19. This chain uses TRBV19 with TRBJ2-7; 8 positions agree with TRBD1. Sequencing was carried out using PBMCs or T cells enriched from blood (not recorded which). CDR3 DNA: TGTGCCAGTAGTATCCGAACTGGGACAGGAATGCCCTACGAGCAGTACTTC. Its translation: CASSIRTGTGMPYEQYF.